This T cell receptor beta chain was found in a study of beta chain features in type 1 diabetes. The study's findings and limits: All four CD4+ subsets from Type 1 diabetes patients carried moderately but significantly shorter TCRB CDR3s. Patients showed naive, central memory and Treg TCRB repertoires that appeared more similar than those of healthy donors.

Germline values: CDR1 ENHRY, CDR2 SYGVKD. This CDR3 contains 13 residues. As every portion of the isolated RNA was reverse transcribed, the sequencing read expressed TCRB transcripts. The repertoire was sequenced with immunoSEQ multiplex PCR; TCRdb's copy has only in-frame clones and lacks some. This sample has approximately 250,000 clones, with approximately 11% found just once. Concerning this clone: Its antigen is not identified.

The sample comprised naive CD4+ T cells from blood. This chain joins TRBV10-3 and TRBJ1-5, with 9 bases lining up with TRBD1. This clonotype originated in a man under 40 with type 1 diabetes. The CDR3 loop is CGVSGTGNQPQHF. The CDR3 DNA sequence: TGTGGGGTTTCCGGGACAGGGAATCAGCCCCAGCATTTT.